This T cell receptor (beta chain) was found in a study of cytomegalovirus exposure and HLA in healthy donors (dated by TCRdb to 2016 to 2017). About the investigation overall: An earlier analysis of approximately 640 of the donors reported more than 250 Gb of sequence data and 100 million to 130 million unique TCR beta sequences from roughly 200 million T cells. Approximately 310 gigabases of sequencing data and roughly 90 million unique TCR sequences were included in an early release covering roughly 600 HLA-typed donors. The genetic ancestry cluster associated with self-reported Caucasian donors included approximately 85% of the 300 to 400 genotyped donors. The study aimed to test whether cataloging public T cell receptors could reveal signatures of past pathogen exposure. The study profiled the T cell repertoires of 500 to 800 subjects by immunosequencing and related them to cytomegalovirus serostatus. Along with the roughly 700-subject first cohort, a separate validation cohort of approximately 110 different subjects was used. To predict cytomegalovirus infection status, the study combined high-throughput TCR immunosequencing, statistical association of individual TCRs with disease status, and machine learning. To study patterns of TCR occurrence, a later analysis re-analyzed previously published TCR beta repertoires from 550 to 800 donors and added high-resolution HLA genotyping. The later analysis used no new phenotypic data to find candidate immune exposures, relying instead on TCR beta sequences and their occurrence across donors. In an earlier analysis of 587 of the donors, high-throughput TCR beta sequencing was used to judge whether each TCR beta V gene segment behaved as functional or pseudogenic. Donor age, sex, ethnicity and CMV serostatus were compiled alongside the repertoire data. A later genetic analysis used genome-wide SNP genotypes for about 60% of the roughly 700 donors, treating that subset as a discovery cohort. Every repertoire in the discovery cohort had been generated on one and the same sequencing platform. HLA typing covered class I and class II loci at four-digit resolution. Typing coverage differed by locus: A, B, C, DRB1 and DQB1 were typed in roughly 629-630 donors, DQA1 in 522, DPA1 in roughly 590, and DPB1 in 450 to 490. Because of strong linkage in the cohort, roughly five DR-DQ haplotypes were treated as single units for association and clustering. Across 398 genotyped donors of the cohort, an average of approximately 220,000 unique TCR beta nucleotide sequences per donor were sequenced, and roughly a sixth of those sequences were non-productive. The full study reports these points: Broadly in line with IMGT annotations, most TCR beta V segments showed up in productive rearrangements about 87% or about 30% of the time in an earlier analysis of a few hundred of the donors. The earlier analysis of a few hundred of the donors excluded approximately 15 rarely observed V segments, including chromosome 9 orphons, because counts were too low. Immune exposure information for the cohort was limited to CMV serostatus. A later analysis found that HLA-associated TCR beta chains were more clonally expanded and had lower generation probabilities than equally common non-associated chains. Several of the top co-occurrence clusters appeared to be linked to parvovirus B19, influenza, CMV and Epstein-Barr virus, according to a later analysis. According to a later analysis, TCR association rates differed among HLA loci, with DRB1 alleles showing the most associated TCRs and HLA-C alleles showing the fewest. A group of highly shared sequence variants was considered likely to be a technical artifact of the sequencing pipeline. This cohort had only TCR beta chains sequenced, and the lack of alpha or paired-chain data limited which features could be detected. Because some donors lacked HLA typing at each locus, the association tests relied only on the typed subset. When HLA alleles, especially DR and DQ, strongly co-occurred, attributing TCR associations to individual alleles was difficult. Some IMGT-functional V segments, including TRBV6-2 and TRBV6-3, could not be told apart with the 87-base-pair reads, so those segments were excluded. A later genetic analysis associated a missense DCLRE1C variant with V-gene and J-gene trimming of TCR beta chains, and an independent cohort replicated the association. It was suggested by the authors that the approach could potentially be generalized to other disease states and immunological phenotypes. While some public TCRs were present in many individuals, most TCR sequences turned up only very rarely across donors. Compared with the roughly 700-donor mean, donors in an Asian-associated ancestry cluster had fewer N-insertions in productive TCRs, according to a later genetic analysis. The study gave a list of 150 to 200 TCR beta chains associated with cytomegalovirus. A few of the identified cytomegalovirus-associated TCR beta chains were confirmed in vitro to be specific for cytomegalovirus antigens. Roughly uniform sequencing depth across donors was assumed in presence/absence analyses, although this assumption may not hold. Correlated functional status among segregating V segments might be attributable to linkage disequilibrium, but an unknown experimental factor could not be ruled out. Cytomegalovirus status was reported to be diagnosed by the classifier with high specificity and sensitivity in both the original and validation cohorts. According to a later analysis, most CMV-associated TCR beta chains appeared to be HLA-restricted, and the HLA associations seemed to be driven largely by CMV exposure. A further reported finding was that TCR beta sequences accurately predicted the HLA-A and HLA-B alleles for most subjects in the first cohort. A later analysis associated 15,000 to 20,000 TCR beta sequences with specific HLA alleles at a false discovery rate of 0.05.

The CDR3, from cysteine to phenylalanine, totals 13 residues. Only the CDR3 portion is preserved as DNA: 39 bases, with reading frame beginning at the first base. As encoded in the germline V gene, CDR1 is SGHDT while CDR2 is YYEEEE. Trimming costs V 1 base and J 6 bases, and their ends lie 8 bases apart. The cohort was made up of under 800 healthy bone marrow donors. At the time of sampling, all cohort members were nominally healthy, though unrecorded immune exposures were likely present. The donor was CMV seropositive and was included in the group of 250 to 350 seropositive cohort members. Every donor gave a peripheral blood sample, and the peripheral blood mononuclear cells from that sample were used for TCR beta sequencing. The Qiagen DNeasy Blood Extraction Kit was used to extract genomic DNA from the blood cell samples. Library prep was done by the immunoSEQ multiplex PCR assay. For the multiplex PCR, a mixture combining 60 forward primers for TCR Vbeta segments and 13 reverse primers for TCR Jbeta segments was used. The CDR3 region of rearranged TCR beta genes was amplified from genomic DNA by a multiplex PCR assay. The amplified TCR beta libraries were sequenced on the Illumina HiSeq System as 87-base-pair reads. Per the authors' processing: A later analysis tallied roughly 78 million unique TCR beta chains across the 666 repertoires, and roughly 11 million of those chains were shared by two or more donors. Raw reads were error-corrected and collapsed into unique sequences with a nearest-neighbor algorithm that merged closely related sequences to remove PCR and sequencing errors. CDR3 sequences were aligned to IMGT reference sequences to assign V, D and J gene segments. Each retained sequence needed at least a six-nucleotide match to both a V gene segment and a J gene segment. A rearrangement counted as productive if the CDR3 had no stop codons and remained in frame with V and J, and every other rearrangement counted as non-productive. CDR3 was defined by IMGT convention, running from the second conserved V-encoded cysteine to the conserved J-encoded phenylalanine. The earlier analysis of 587 of the donors excluded sequences that lacked an unambiguous match to a single V gene segment. In an earlier analysis of around 590 of the donors, a V segment was called functional when productive rearrangements were above 56.7%, and segregating when the standard deviation between donors exceeded 5%. To diagnose cytomegalovirus status from the catalog of TCR beta chain sequences, a statistical classification framework was built. A later analysis assigned V and J genes by comparing TCR nucleotide sequences with IMGT/GENE-DB human TR gene sequences. Using the TCRdist pipeline, a later analysis assigned CDR3 sequences along with most-parsimonious VDJ recombination scenarios. In a later analysis, each TCR beta chain was defined by its CDR3 amino acid sequence together with its V-gene family, and reads without a unique V-gene family were excluded. As a way to deal with suspected cross-contamination and a sequencing artifact, a later analysis dropped 592 nucleotide sequences that were highly shared and had low generation probability. In a later analysis, a clonal expansion index for each public chain was calculated from normalized within-repertoire ranks of inferred template counts. In a later analysis, generation probabilities were computed with a VDJ recombination model fitted to out-of-frame rearrangements, and the resulting probabilities were checked against IGoR. A later analysis scored TCR-TCR, TCR-HLA and TCR-CMV co-occurrence with hypergeometric tests, applying a repertoire-size bias correction to TCR pairs. To estimate false discovery rates, a later analysis permuted the HLA or CMV assignments 20 times. In a later analysis, co-occurring TCRs were grouped using DBSCAN, with TCRdist sequence similarity added in when clustering inside HLA-allele-positive subsets. Repertoires with fewer than 30,000 or more than 120,000 public chains, plus five repertoires with anomalous nucleotide sharing, were excluded from co-occurrence clustering. The clones in this table, taken by TCRdb from immuneACCESS, are in-frame only. Not every clone is retained; where verified, under half of the shortfall comes from an unresolved V gene, and the cause of the rest is unknown. Clonal size and the V and J genes are those of that table, whereas D and trimming came from the DNA. In this sample the table shows about 130,000 clones, approximately 87% of which occur a single time. The ten largest clonotypes hold over 15% of the sample.

Comment on this clone: What this receptor recognizes is not known. The input lacks base qualities; no much larger clone sits a single base away.

This sequence originates from a man younger than 35 in good health and CMV-seropositive. The rearranged segments are TRBV5-6 and TRBJ2-1; no confident D gene assignment can be made. Sequenced: PBMCs. The CDR3 region: CASSLSVTNEQFF. The DNA is as follows: TGTGCCAGCAGCTTGAGCGTAACCAATGAGCAGTTCTTC.